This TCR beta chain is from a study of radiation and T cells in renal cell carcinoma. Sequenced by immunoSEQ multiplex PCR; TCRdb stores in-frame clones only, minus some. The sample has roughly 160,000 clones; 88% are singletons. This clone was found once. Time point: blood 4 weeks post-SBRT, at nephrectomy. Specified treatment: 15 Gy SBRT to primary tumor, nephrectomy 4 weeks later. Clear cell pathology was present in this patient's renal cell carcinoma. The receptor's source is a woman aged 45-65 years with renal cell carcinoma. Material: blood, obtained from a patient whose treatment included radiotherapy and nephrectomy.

In nucleotides, the CDR3 is TGTGCTAGTGGTTTGGTACGGGTAGGGCAGCGAGGGGTCTATGGCTACACCTTC. Its translation is CASGLVRVGQRGVYGYTF. The V and J genes are TRBV12-5 and TRBJ1-2; the D gene is possibly TRBD1 (5 bases). Germline V CDR1 and CDR2: LGHNT, FRNRAP. The V gene lost 0 bases and the J gene lost 4 bases, with 21 bases spanning the gap. The CDR3 is 18 amino acids.